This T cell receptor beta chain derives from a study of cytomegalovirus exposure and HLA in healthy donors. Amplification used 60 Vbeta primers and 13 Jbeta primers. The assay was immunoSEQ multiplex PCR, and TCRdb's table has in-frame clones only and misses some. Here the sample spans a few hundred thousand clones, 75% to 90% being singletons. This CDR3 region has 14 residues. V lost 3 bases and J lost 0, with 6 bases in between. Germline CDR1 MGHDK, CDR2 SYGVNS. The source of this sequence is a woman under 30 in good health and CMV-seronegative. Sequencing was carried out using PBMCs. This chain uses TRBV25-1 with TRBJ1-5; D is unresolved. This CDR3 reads CASSDSNSNQPQHF. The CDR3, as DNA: TGTGCCAGCAGTGACAGTAATAGCAATCAGCCCCAGCATTTT.